The entry below describes one T cell receptor (beta chain). Antigen specificity is unknown. A much larger clone differs from this one at a single base, so this may be a read error. This sample is part of a study of T cell repertoires in cytomegalovirus infection. Study-wide background: Public TCR beta signatures were indicative of both CMV infection and a matching HLA type. General study results and limits: Adding up the frequency of public TCR beta families identified people who carried CMV plus the relevant HLA.

TCRdb re-called the reads through MiXCR, storing one row per CDR3 protein. The repertoire holds approximately 700,000 distinct CDR3 sequences, approximately 40% seen once, with 2.5% to 3.5% in the top ten. The sample comprised PBMCs. This clonotype originated in a human donor in good health (CMV status not recorded). Some clones in this sample may be carry-over from other donors' samples.

CDR3 loop: CSARRVITPYEQYF. The CDR3 coding sequence is TGCAGTGCTAGGCGGGTAATTACACCCTACGAGCAGTACTTC. The chain is built from TRBV20-1 and TRBJ2-7; maybe TRBD2 (5 bases). The CDR3 runs 14 residues. The V gene lost 3 bases and the J gene lost 2 bases, with 14 bases spanning the gap. Germline lookup yields CDR1 DFQATT and CDR2 SNEGSKA (reference sequence).